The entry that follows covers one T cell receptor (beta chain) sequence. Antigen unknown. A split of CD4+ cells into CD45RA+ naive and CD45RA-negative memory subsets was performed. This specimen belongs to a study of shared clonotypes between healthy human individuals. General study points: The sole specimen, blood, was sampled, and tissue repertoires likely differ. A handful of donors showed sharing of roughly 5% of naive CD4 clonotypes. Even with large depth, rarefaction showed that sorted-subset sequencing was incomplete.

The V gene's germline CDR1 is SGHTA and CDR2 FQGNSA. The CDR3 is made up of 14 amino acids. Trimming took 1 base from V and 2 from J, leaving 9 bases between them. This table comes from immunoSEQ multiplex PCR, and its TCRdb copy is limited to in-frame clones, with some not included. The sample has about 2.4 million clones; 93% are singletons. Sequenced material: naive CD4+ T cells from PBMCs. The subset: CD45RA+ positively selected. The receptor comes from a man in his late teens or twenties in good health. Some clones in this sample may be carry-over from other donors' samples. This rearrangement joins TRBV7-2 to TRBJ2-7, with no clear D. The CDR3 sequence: CASSLGVVAYEQYF. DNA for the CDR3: TGTGCCAGCAGCTTAGGCGTTGTGGCCTACGAGCAGTACTTC.